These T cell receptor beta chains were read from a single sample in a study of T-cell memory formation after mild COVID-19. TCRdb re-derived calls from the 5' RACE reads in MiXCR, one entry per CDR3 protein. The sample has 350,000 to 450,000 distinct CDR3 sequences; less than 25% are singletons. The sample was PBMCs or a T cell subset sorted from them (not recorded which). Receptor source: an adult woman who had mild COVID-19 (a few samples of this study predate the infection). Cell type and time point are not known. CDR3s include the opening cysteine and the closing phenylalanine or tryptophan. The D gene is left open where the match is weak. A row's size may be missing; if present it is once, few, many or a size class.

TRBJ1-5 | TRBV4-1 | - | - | CASSPTATNQPQHF | TGCGCCAGCAGCCCAACCGCGACAAATCAGCCCCAGCATTTT
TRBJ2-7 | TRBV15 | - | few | CATSRVGNRAYEQYF | TGTGCCACCAGCAGAGTAGGGAACAGAGCCTACGAGCAGTACTTC
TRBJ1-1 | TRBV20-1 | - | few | CSAYLRTEAFF | TGCAGTGCTTACCTGAGGACTGAAGCTTTCTTT
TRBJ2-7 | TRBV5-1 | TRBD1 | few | CASSLAGQGRRTYEQYF | TGCGCCAGCAGCTTGGCCGGACAGGGTAGGAGGACCTACGAGCAGTACTTC
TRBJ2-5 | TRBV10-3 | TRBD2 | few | CAISESAPSGGIQETQYF | TGTGCCATCAGTGAGTCGGCCCCGAGCGGGGGCATCCAAGAGACCCAGTACTTC
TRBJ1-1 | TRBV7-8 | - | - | CASSLVRSYGGGGAEAFF | TGTGCCAGCAGCTTAGTTCGGTCGTACGGGGGCGGAGGGGCTGAAGCTTTCTTT
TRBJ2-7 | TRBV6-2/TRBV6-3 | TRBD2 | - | CASGLAGGSYEQYF | TGTGCCAGCGGGCTAGCGGGAGGATCCTACGAGCAGTACTTC
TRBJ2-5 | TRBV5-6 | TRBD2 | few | CASRRAAGEGTQYF | TGTGCCAGCAGGCGCGCCGCGGGAGAGGGGACCCAGTACTTC
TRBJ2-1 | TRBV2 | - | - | CASSPNGVSVREQFF | TGTGCCAGCAGCCCGAACGGAGTCTCAGTCCGTGAGCAGTTCTTC
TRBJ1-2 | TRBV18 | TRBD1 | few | CASSRPGTGDNGYTF | TGTGCCAGCTCACGCCCGGGGACAGGGGATAATGGCTACACCTTC
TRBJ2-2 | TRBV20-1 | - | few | CSANKGPSTGELFF | TGCAGTGCTAATAAGGGGCCTAGTACCGGGGAGCTGTTTTTT
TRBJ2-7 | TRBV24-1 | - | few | CATDPGHKVYEQYF | TGTGCCACCGATCCGGGACATAAAGTTTACGAGCAGTACTTC
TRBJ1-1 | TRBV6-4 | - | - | CASSGGMNTEAFF | TGTGCCAGCAGCGGAGGTATGAACACTGAAGCTTTCTTT
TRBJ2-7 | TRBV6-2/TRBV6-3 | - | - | CASTNGVSNYEQYF | TGTGCCAGCACCAACGGGGTCTCCAACTACGAGCAGTACTTC
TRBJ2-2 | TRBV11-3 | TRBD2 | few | CASSLEGQWASGKNTGELFF | TGTGCCAGCAGCTTAGAGGGTCAGTGGGCTAGCGGGAAGAACACCGGGGAGCTGTTTTTT
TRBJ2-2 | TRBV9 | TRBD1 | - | CASSVGGQVATGELFF | TGTGCAAGCAGCGTAGGGGGACAGGTGGCCACCGGGGAGCTGTTTTTT
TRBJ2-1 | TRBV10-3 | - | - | CAISERGNEQFF | TGTGCCATCAGTGAAAGGGGGAATGAGCAGTTCTTC
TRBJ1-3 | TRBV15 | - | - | CATRERGENTIYF | TGTGCCACCAGGGAGAGGGGGGAGAACACCATATATTTT
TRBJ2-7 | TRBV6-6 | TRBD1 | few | CASSRPRDRFYEQYF | TGTGCCAGCAGTCGCCCCCGGGACAGATTCTACGAGCAGTACTTC
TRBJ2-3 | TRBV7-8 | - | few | CASSSTQGVDTQYF | TGTGCCAGCAGCTCTACACAGGGCGTAGATACGCAGTATTTT
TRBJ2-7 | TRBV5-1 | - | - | CASSLIGGDEQYF | TGCGCCAGCAGCTTGATCGGCGGGGACGAGCAGTACTTC
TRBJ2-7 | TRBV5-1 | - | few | CASSLGLNRDPGGYEQYF | TGCGCCAGCAGCTTGGGACTGAACCGGGACCCAGGGGGGTACGAGCAGTACTTC
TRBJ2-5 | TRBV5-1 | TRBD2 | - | CASSSAGVSGETQYF | TGCGCCAGCAGCTCAGCGGGAGTAAGCGGAGAGACCCAGTACTTC
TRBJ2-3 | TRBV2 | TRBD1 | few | CASSRQGGNTQYF | TGTGCCAGCAGTAGACAGGGGGGAAATACGCAGTATTTT
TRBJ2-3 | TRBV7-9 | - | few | CASSTAGVLGGDTQYF | TGTGCCAGCAGCACAGCCGGGGTATTAGGCGGAGATACGCAGTATTTT
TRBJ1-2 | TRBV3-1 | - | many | CASSQGVRRPANYGYTF | TGTGCCAGCAGCCAAGGGGTCAGAAGGCCCGCTAACTATGGCTACACCTTC
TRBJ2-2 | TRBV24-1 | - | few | CATGVGGTGELFF | TGTGCCACGGGTGTTGGGGGAACCGGGGAGCTGTTTTTT
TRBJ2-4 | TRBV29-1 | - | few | CSVEDGAVGAKNIQYF | TGCAGCGTTGAAGATGGGGCGGTCGGGGCCAAAAACATTCAGTACTTC
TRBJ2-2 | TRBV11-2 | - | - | CASSHNRDPGELFF | TGTGCCAGCAGCCACAACAGGGATCCCGGGGAGCTGTTTTTT
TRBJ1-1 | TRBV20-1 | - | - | CSARDPMDPYTEAFF | TGCAGTGCTAGAGACCCCATGGACCCTTACACTGAAGCTTTCTTT
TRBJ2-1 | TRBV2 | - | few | CAGEEDYDYNEQFF | TGTGCCGGGGAGGAGGACTACGACTACAATGAGCAGTTCTTC
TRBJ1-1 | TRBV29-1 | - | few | CSVDRVGRADTEAFF | TGCAGCGTTGATAGGGTAGGCAGGGCGGACACTGAAGCTTTCTTT
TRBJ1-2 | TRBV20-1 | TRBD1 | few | CSALGQGMKGYTF | TGCAGTGCTCTCGGACAGGGAATGAAGGGCTACACCTTC
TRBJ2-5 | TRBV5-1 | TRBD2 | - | CASSSHLGLAAWETQYF | TGCGCCAGCAGCTCCCACCTGGGACTAGCGGCCTGGGAGACCCAGTACTTC
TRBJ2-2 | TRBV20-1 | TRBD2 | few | CSAKLAGESGELFF | TGCAGTGCAAAACTAGCGGGAGAATCCGGGGAGCTGTTTTTT
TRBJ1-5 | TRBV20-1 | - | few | CSARDSGNQPQHF | TGCAGTGCTAGAGACAGCGGAAATCAGCCCCAGCATTTT
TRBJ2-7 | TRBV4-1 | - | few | CASSQGQRYEQYF | TGCGCCAGCAGCCAAGGACAACGCTACGAGCAGTACTTC
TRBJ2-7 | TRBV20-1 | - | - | CSALRTEENEQYF | TGCAGTGCTCTCCGTACCGAAGAGAACGAGCAGTACTTC
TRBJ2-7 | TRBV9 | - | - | CASHSWRGYEQYF | TGTGCCAGCCACTCGTGGCGTGGTTACGAGCAGTACTTC
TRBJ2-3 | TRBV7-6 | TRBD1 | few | CASSLGGAGGFWTDTQYF | TGTGCCAGCAGCCTCGGTGGTGCAGGGGGTTTTTGGACAGATACGCAGTATTTT
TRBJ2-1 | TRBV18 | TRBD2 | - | CATSTSGGSHEQFF | TGTGCCACCTCTACTAGCGGGGGCTCCCATGAGCAGTTCTTC
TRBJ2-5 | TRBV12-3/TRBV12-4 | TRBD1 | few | CASSTGGEETQYF | TGTGCCAGCAGCACAGGGGGCGAAGAGACCCAGTACTTC
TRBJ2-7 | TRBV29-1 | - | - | CSVEGPSGEQYF | TGCAGCGTTGAGGGCCCTAGTGGCGAGCAGTACTTC
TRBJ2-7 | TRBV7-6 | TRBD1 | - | CASSRWDRSYEQYF | TGTGCCAGCAGCCGGTGGGACAGATCCTACGAGCAGTACTTC
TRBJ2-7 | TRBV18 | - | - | CASSPPDAYEQYF | TGTGCCAGCTCACCCCCCGACGCCTACGAGCAGTACTTC
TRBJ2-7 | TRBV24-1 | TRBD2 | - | CATSDASGRSGVPYEQYF | TGTGCCACCAGTGACGCTAGCGGTCGTTCGGGAGTGCCCTACGAGCAGTACTTC
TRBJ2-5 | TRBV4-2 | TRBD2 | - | CASSPALGQGGQETQYF | TGTGCCAGCAGCCCCGCCCTAGGGCAGGGAGGGCAAGAGACCCAGTACTTC